Below, 18 T cell receptor beta chains from the same sample are listed, as sequenced in a study of somatic mutations in cytotoxic T cells in rheumatoid arthritis. The method was immunoSEQ multiplex PCR; TCRdb's version includes in-frame clones alone and lacks a portion of them. The sample records some 9,800 clones, roughly four fifths being singletons. Sequencing was done on a sample of CD8+ T cells sorted from blood. The receptors shown here come from a woman in her forties or fifties in good health.

V usage is TRBV19 and J usage is TRBJ1-4, with TRBD1 as a possible D gene (5 bases). Germline V gene data show CDR1 as LNHDA and CDR2 as SQIVND (reference sequence). This CDR3 is built from 12 residues. Trimming cost V 5 bases and J 10 bases, with 11 bases left between them. CDR3 residues: CASSRPDRKLFF. The CDR3 nucleotides are TGTGCCAGTAGTCGGCCCGACAGAAAACTGTTTTTT.

This clone was seen just once. The chain has TRBV5-1 and TRBJ2-3, with D possibly TRBD1 on 6 matching bases. The V and J ends lost 4 bases and 0 bases respectively, with 18 bases between them. The CDR3 length is 17 residues. Germline lookup yields CDR1 SGHRS and CDR2 YFSETQ. CDR3 coding DNA: TGCGCCAGCAGCGGAGCCGGGACACGCTTTAGCACAGATACGCAGTATTTT. Its protein product is CASSGAGTRFSTDTQYF.

This clone has a handful of counts. The V and J genes are TRBV4-1 and TRBJ2-7, with a tentative D call TRBD2 (5 bases). V dropped 1 base and J dropped 2 bases, with 12 bases sitting between them. Germline CDR1 and CDR2: MGHRA and YSYEKL. This CDR3 contains 15 residues. The CDR3 DNA is TGCGCCAGCAGCCAAGGGGTTCGAGCGGCCTACGAGCAGTACTTC. This sequence encodes CASSQGVRAAYEQYF.

The chain uses TRBV2 and TRBJ2-6; D not resolved. Germline values: CDR1 SNHLY, CDR2 FYNNEI. V shed 6 bases and J shed 2 bases, with 14 bases lying between them. The CDR3 is made up of 16 amino acids. For the CDR3, the DNA is TGTGCCAGCAGCCCAAGCAAAACCCCTGGGGCCAACGTCCTGACTTTC. Its translation is CASSPSKTPGANVLTF.

The chain links TRBV11-2 to TRBJ2-5; possible D gene TRBD2, 6 bases. The CDR3 is 15 amino acids. The V and J ends lost 1 base and 2 bases respectively, with 11 bases between them. The germline CDR1 and CDR2 sequences are SGHAT and FQNNGV. The DNA of the CDR3 is TGTGCCAGCAGCTTAGGATGGGAGGATCAAGAGACCCAGTACTTC. Amino acids: CASSLGWEDQETQYF.

The chain uses TRBV27 and TRBJ2-7; D is possibly TRBD1 (5 bases). V was cut by 3 bases and J by 4 bases, with 13 bases left in between. Germline V gives CDR1 MNHEY, CDR2 SMNVEV (reference sequence). The CDR3 extends over 14 amino acids. The CDR3 here is CASSFSGALYEQYF. In DNA form, the CDR3 reads TGTGCCAGCAGTTTTTCTGGGGCCCTTTACGAGCAGTACTTC.

This clone was detected a few times. The chain uses TRBV6-6 and TRBJ1-2; D is perhaps TRBD1 (6 bases). Germline V lookup: CDR1 MNHNY, CDR2 SVGAGI (reference sequence). The CDR3 contains 12 residues. V was trimmed by 5 bases and J by 7 bases, leaving 11 bases between them. The CDR3 region has the DNA TGTGCCAGCAGTCTACAGGGTTCTGGCTACACCTTC. Amino acid sequence: CASSLQGSGYTF.

The chain couples TRBV6-1 to TRBJ1-4; 11 bases agree with TRBD1. Germline CDR1 and CDR2: MNHNS and SASEGT. Unmatched junction bases numbered 5, after V lost 6 bases and J lost 8 bases. The CDR3 sequence is 14 residues long. CDR3 nucleotides: TGTGCCAGCAGCACTGGGACAGGGGGAGAAAAACTGTTTTTT. It is translated as CASSTGTGGEKLFF.

This chain's CDR3 is CASSGTGVQYF. The CDR3 nucleotides read TGTGCCAGCTCAGGGACAGGGGTCCAGTACTTC. The chain uses TRBV18 and TRBJ2-5; 10 positions match TRBD1. The CDR3 spans 11 residues. V trimming: 5 bases; J trimming: 10 bases; junction bases outside the gene matches: 1. Germline lookup yields CDR1 KGHSH and CDR2 LQKENI.

This sequence joins TRBV6-5 and TRBJ2-7; TRBD1 is a possible D gene (6 bases). Trimming pared 6 bases from V and 6 bases from J, leaving 21 bases between. The CDR3 is made up of 15 amino acids. The germline CDR1 and CDR2 sequences are MNHEY and SVGAGI. CDR3 sequence: CASSPSGGVGFEQYF. The CDR3 DNA follows: TGTGCCAGCAGCCCTTCTGGGGGCGTTGGATTCGAGCAGTACTTC.

Only one count was recorded for this clone. The chain carries TRBV4-3 and TRBJ2-3; 13 bases are shared with TRBD2. This CDR3 is 18 amino acids long. The germline V gene encodes CDR1 LGHNA and CDR2 YSLEER. J was trimmed by 3 bases and V by 0 bases; bases with no gene match: 6. The CDR3 DNA sequence: TGCGCCAGCAGCCAAGACCCCCCGACTAGCGGGAGGACAGATACGCAGTATTTT. It codes for CASSQDPPTSGRTDTQYF.

The chain links TRBV19 to TRBJ2-2; D not resolved. The V end was cut by 2 bases, the J end by 2 bases, with 9 bases between. This CDR3 spans 15 amino acids. Germline V gives CDR1 LNHDA, CDR2 SQIVND (reference sequence). The CDR3 is CASSISSLNTGELFF. CDR3 sequence (DNA): TGTGCCAGTAGTATATCGTCACTAAACACCGGGGAGCTGTTTTTT.

J is TRBJ2-7 and V is TRBV7-2; 10 nucleotides agree with TRBD1. Germline V gene data show CDR1 as SGHTA and CDR2 as FQGNSA. V shed 2 bases and J 2 bases; nucleotides not matched to a gene: 3. The CDR3 spans 15 residues. CDR3 protein: CASSLTGTGAYEQYF. The DNA for the CDR3 is TGTGCCAGCAGCTTAACAGGGACAGGGGCCTACGAGCAGTACTTC.

This clone was recorded a few times. This CDR3 is CASGDKYEQYF. Written as DNA, the CDR3 is TGTGCCAGCGGGGACAAATACGAGCAGTACTTC. J is TRBJ2-7 and V is TRBV6-6, with D possibly matching TRBD1 (6 bases). From germline, CDR1 is MNHNY and CDR2 SVGAGI (reference sequence). V lost 8 bases and J lost 4, with 9 bases in between. The CDR3 is 11 amino acids.

The chain combines TRBV27 with TRBJ2-5; possibly TRBD2 for D (5 bases). The CDR3 covers 14 residues. V lost 7 bases and J lost 5, with 17 bases in between. Germline V gene sequence: CDR1 MNHEY, CDR2 SMNVEV (reference sequence). In DNA, the CDR3 is TGTGCCAGCACCGAGACTATGGGCGAGGAGACCCAGTACTTC. Protein: CASTETMGEETQYF.

The J gene is TRBJ2-3, the V gene TRBV19, with 11 bases that match TRBD1. CDR3 length equals 15 residues. The germline gives CDR1 LNHDA, CDR2 SQIVND (reference sequence). Losses at the gene ends were 6 bases for V and 5 bases for J; bases not matched to a gene: 7. CDR3 bases: TGTGCCAGTAGCCTGGACAGGGGGCGCGAAGATACGCAGTATTTT. Translated: CASSLDRGREDTQYF.

The chain links TRBV4-3 to TRBJ1-1; 11 nucleotides line up with TRBD1. The CDR3 spans 15 residues. V trimming: 4 bases; J trimming: 4 bases; junction bases outside the gene matches: 5. Germline V CDR1 and CDR2: LGHNA, YSLEER. The CDR3 protein is CASSPGDRGGTEAFF. CDR3 bases: TGCGCCAGCAGCCCAGGGGACAGGGGGGGCACTGAAGCTTTCTTT.

This clone has only a few counts. This sequence joins TRBV13 and TRBJ2-6; D is unclear. CDR1 and CDR2 (germline): PRHDT, FYEKMQ (reference sequence). V dropped 0 bases and J dropped 4 bases, with 7 bases sitting between them. CDR3 size: 15 residues. The DNA for the CDR3 is TGTGCCAGCAGCTTAGGACAGAGCGGGGCCAACGTCCTGACTTTC. Translated, it gives CASSLGQSGANVLTF.